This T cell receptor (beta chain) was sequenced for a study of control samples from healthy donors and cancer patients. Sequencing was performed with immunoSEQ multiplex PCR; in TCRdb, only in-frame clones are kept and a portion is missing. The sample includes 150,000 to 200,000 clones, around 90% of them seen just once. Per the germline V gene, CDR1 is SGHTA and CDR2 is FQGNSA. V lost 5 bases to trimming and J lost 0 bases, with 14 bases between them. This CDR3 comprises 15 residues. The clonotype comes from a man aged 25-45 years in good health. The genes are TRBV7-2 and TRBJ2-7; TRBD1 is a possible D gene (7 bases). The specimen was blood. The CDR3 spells CASSPTRDSSYEQYF. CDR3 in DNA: TGTGCCAGCAGCCCCACGCGGGACAGCTCCTACGAGCAGTACTTC. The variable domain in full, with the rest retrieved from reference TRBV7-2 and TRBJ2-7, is GAGVSQSPSNKVTEKGKDVELRCDPISGHTALYWYRQSLGQGLEFLIYFQGNSAPDKSGLPSDRFSAERTGGSVSTLTIQRTQQEDSAVYLCASSPTRDSSYEQYFGPGTRLTVT.